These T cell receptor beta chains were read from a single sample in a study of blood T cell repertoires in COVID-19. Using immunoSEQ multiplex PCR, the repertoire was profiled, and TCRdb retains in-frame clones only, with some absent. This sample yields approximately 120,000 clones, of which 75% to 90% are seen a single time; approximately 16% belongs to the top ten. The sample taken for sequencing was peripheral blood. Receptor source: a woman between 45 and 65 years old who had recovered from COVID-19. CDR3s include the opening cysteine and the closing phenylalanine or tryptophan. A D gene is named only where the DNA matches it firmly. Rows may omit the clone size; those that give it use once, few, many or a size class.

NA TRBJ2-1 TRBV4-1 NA TGCGCCAGCAGCCAGCGAGGTTACAATGAGCAGTTCTTC CASSQRGYNEQFF
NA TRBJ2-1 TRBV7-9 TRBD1 TGTGCCAGCAGCGTAGCCTTGATCCGGGACAGCGGACAGGATGAGCAGTTCTTC CASSVALIRDSGQDEQFF
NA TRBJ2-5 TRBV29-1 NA TGCAGCGTTGTGGCAGGAAACCAGTACTTC CSVVAGNQYF
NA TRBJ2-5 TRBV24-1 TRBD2 TGTGCCACCAGTGATTCAAGGGTGGGAGGGCAAGAGACCCAGTACTTC CATSDSRVGGQETQYF
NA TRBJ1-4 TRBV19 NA TGTGCCAGTAGTATGTTGGGGCGCAGAGTCCTGTTTTTT CASSMLGRRVLFF
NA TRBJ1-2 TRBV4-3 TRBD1 TGCGCCAGCAGCCAAGACAGGGGGCCTAACTATGGCTACACCTTC CASSQDRGPNYGYTF
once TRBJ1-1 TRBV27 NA TGTGCCAGCAGTCCACACCCTTACACTGAAGCTTTCTTT CASSPHPYTEAFF
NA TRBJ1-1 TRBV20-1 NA TGCAGTGCTAGACGGGTGCGGGAAGCTTTCTTT CSARRVREAFF
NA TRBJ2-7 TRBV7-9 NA TGTGCCAGTCAGGGGCGCAATTACGAGCAGTACTTC CASQGRNYEQYF
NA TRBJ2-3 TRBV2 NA TGTGCCAGCAATAAAGGGGTCCGCACAGATACGCAGTATTTT CASNKGVRTDTQYF
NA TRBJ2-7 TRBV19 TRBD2 TGTGCCAGTAGCCAGACTAGCGGGAGGCAATACGAGCAGTACTTC CASSQTSGRQYEQYF
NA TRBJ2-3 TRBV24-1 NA TGTGCCACCGAGTCCCCCGGGAAAACAGATACGCAGTATTTT CATESPGKTDTQYF
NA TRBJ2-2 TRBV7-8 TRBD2 TGTGCCAGCAGCTTATCAAGCGGGGGGTACACCGGGGAGCTGTTTTTT CASSLSSGGYTGELFF
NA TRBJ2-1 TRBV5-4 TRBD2 TGTGCCAGCAGCTCTAGGACTAGCGGGGACAATGAGCAGTTCTTC CASSSRTSGDNEQFF
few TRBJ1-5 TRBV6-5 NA TGTGCCAGCGGGAGGGGCAATCAGCCCCAGCATTTT CASGRGNQPQHF
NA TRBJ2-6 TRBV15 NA TGTGCCACCAGCCCTCGGGTTGGGGCCAACGTCCTGACTTTC CATSPRVGANVLTF